Each of the 31 T cell receptor beta chains below was sequenced from the same sample in a study of blood T cells in healthy people across ages. For the second PCR, which ran for 7 to 11 cycles, a sample-barcoded 5' primer and a J-beta primer mix were used. A single record per CDR3 protein comes from TCRdb applying MiXCR to the 5' RACE reads. Of 600,000 to 650,000 distinct CDR3 sequences in the sample, around 54% were seen once. The sequencing sample was made of blood. The receptors derive from a man in his fifties or sixties in good health.

CDR3 bases: TGTGCCACCAGCAGGCCCCAGGGTTTGAGCAATCAGCCCCAGCATTTT. It is translated as CATSRPQGLSNQPQHF. This chain joins TRBV15 and TRBJ1-5, with a possible D match to TRBD1 (5 bases). This CDR3 region has 16 residues. The V and J ends lost 3 bases and 1 base respectively, with 13 bases between them. Per the germline V gene, CDR1 is LNHNV and CDR2 is YYDKDF (reference sequence). Together with reference TRBV15 and TRBJ1-5, the CDR3 gives the full variable domain: DAMVIQNPRYQVTQFGKPVTLSCSQTLNHNVMYWYQQKSSQAPKLLFHYYDKDFNNEADTPDNFQSRRPNTSFCFLDIRSPGLGDTAMYLCATSRPQGLSNQPQHFGDGTRLSIL.

This clonotype was seen only a few times. This chain joins TRBV12-3 or TRBV12-4 and TRBJ2-7; D may be TRBD2 (5 bases). Trimming stripped 6 bases from V and 3 bases from J, with 9 bases between. The CDR3 extends over 12 amino acids. The CDR3, as DNA: TGTGCCAGCAGGTCCGGGAACTACGAGCAGTACTTC. Translated: CASRSGNYEQYF.

The V and J genes are TRBV5-1 and TRBJ1-1; tentatively, D is TRBD1 (5 bases). With 0 bases removed from V and 4 bases from J, the gap between germline ends came to 13 bases. This CDR3 is 15 amino acids long. Per the germline V gene, CDR1 is SGHRS and CDR2 is YFSETQ. The CDR3 DNA reads TGCGCCAGCAGCTTGGGGCCGGGAGGGGCCACTGAAGCTTTCTTT. Protein product: CASSLGPGGATEAFF.

The V call is TRBV9, the J call TRBJ2-4; 8 bases align to TRBD1. The J call may be incorrect, as the DNA end agrees better with TRBJ2-5. CDR1 and CDR2 from the germline V gene are SGDLS and YYNGEE. The CDR3 runs to 15 residues. The CDR3 is CASSVGTGSQETQYF. As DNA, the CDR3 is TGTGCCAGCAGCGTAGGGACAGGGAGTCAAGAGACCCAGTACTTC.

As to this clonotype: The junction shows a germline mismatch at one end, possibly a read error. The chain couples TRBV12-3 or TRBV12-4 to TRBJ2-3; tentatively, D is TRBD1 (5 bases). The CDR3 covers 15 residues. DNA for the CDR3: TGTGCCAGCAAATGGACAAGGGGCAGGTCAGATGCGCAGTATTTT. Translating it yields CASKWTRGRSDAQYF.

The chain employs TRBV14 and TRBJ2-1; 8 nucleotides match TRBD2. The CDR3 sequence is 14 residues long. The germline gives CDR1 SGHDN, CDR2 FVKESK. Germline trimming cut 5 bases from V and 10 bases from J; bases unmatched to any gene: 10. This CDR3 is CASSRPGGPGEQFF. CDR3 nucleotides: TGTGCCAGCAGCAGACCGGGGGGGCCCGGGGAGCAGTTCTTC.

This clonotype was seen a single time. The chain joins TRBV29-1 to TRBJ1-2, with a tentative D call TRBD1 (6 bases). CDR1 SQVTM and CDR2 ANQGSEA come from the germline V gene. Trimming pared 6 bases from V and 5 bases from J, leaving 16 bases between. The length of the CDR3 is 13 residues. The DNA of the CDR3 is TGCAGCGTCCAGGGGACCTCCCGTTATGGCTACACCTTC. This gives the protein CSVQGTSRYGYTF.

The V gene is TRBV7-9, the J gene TRBJ2-5; D may match TRBD1 or TRBD2 (5 bases each). Germline assignment: CDR1 SEHNR and CDR2 FQNEAQ (reference sequence). The ends were cut back, 5 bases at V and 5 bases at J, with 15 bases in the middle. CDR3 length: 14 residues. The CDR3 coding sequence is TGTGCCAGCAGCCAAGAAAGCGAGGGGGAGACCCAGTACTTC. Translated, it gives CASSQESEGETQYF.

This clonotype was seen a few times. In DNA, the CDR3 is TGTGCCAGCAGCGTAGGTCAGGGTACCTATGGCTACACCTTC. It encodes CASSVGQGTYGYTF. The rearrangement joins TRBV9 to TRBJ1-2; perhaps TRBD1 as D (5 bases). Trimming cost V 0 bases and J 4 bases, with 10 bases left between them. Germline CDR1 reads SGDLS; CDR2 reads YYNGEE. The CDR3 spans 14 residues.

As DNA, the CDR3 is TGTGCCAGCAGTGGTGGGAAAGACACAGATACGCAGTATTTT. It is translated as CASSGGKDTDTQYF. This chain connects TRBV25-1 to TRBJ2-3, with unresolved D. The CDR3 loop spans 14 amino acids. Germline V gives CDR1 MGHDK, CDR2 SYGVNS. The V end lost 4 bases, the J end lost 2 bases, and 10 bases lay between the germline ends.

This chain joins TRBV2 and TRBJ1-1; D ambiguous. CDR3 length equals 14 residues. Trimming took off 2 bases at V and 1 base at J, with 8 bases between the two ends. Germline CDR1 and CDR2: SNHLY and FYNNEI. The CDR3 DNA follows: TGTGCCAGCAGTGAAATACTCGGGAACACTGAAGCTTTCTTT. Amino acids: CASSEILGNTEAFF.

For this clonotype: One junction end disagrees with the germline gene, perhaps due to a read error. The chain carries TRBV27 and TRBJ2-7; TRBD1 agrees at 8 bases. Per germline, CDR1 MNHEY and CDR2 SMNVEV (reference sequence). The CDR3 has 16 residues. The CDR3 DNA sequence: TGTGCTAGCAGTCGGACAGGGATAATGTACTCCTACGAGCAGTACTTC. Translation: CASSRTGIMYSYEQYF.

CDR3 in amino acids: CSARDRDRGKKTQYF. The CDR3 DNA is TGCAGTGCTAGAGATCGGGACAGGGGAAAAAAGACCCAGTACTTC. The rearrangement joins TRBV20-1 to TRBJ2-5, with TRBD1 matching over 10 bases. This CDR3 spans 15 amino acids. Unmatched junction bases numbered 7, after V lost 0 bases and J lost 6 bases. The germline V gene has CDR1 DFQATT and CDR2 SNEGSKA (reference sequence).

This chain links TRBV25-1 with TRBJ2-7; D unclear. The end of the DNA is better explained by TRBJ2-5, so the J call may be wrong. Germline lookup yields CDR1 MGHDK and CDR2 SYGVNS. The CDR3 runs to 14 residues. CDR3 DNA sequence: TGTGCCAGCAATGCGACCGATTATAAAGAGACCCAGTACTTC. Translated, it gives CASNATDYKETQYF.

V gene TRBV20-1 combines with J gene TRBJ2-2; D may be TRBD1 or TRBD2 (5 bases each). The germline V gene has CDR1 DFQATT and CDR2 SNEGSKA (reference sequence). CDR3 length: 14 residues. Trimming removed 2 bases from V and 4 bases from J, with 11 bases in between. As DNA, the CDR3 is TGCAGTGCTAGACGGGACCTCCTCACCGGGGAGCTGTTTTTT. This translates into CSARRDLLTGELFF.

The V call is TRBV7-9, the J call TRBJ2-1, with D perhaps given as TRBD1 or TRBD2 (6 bases each). The CDR3 extends over 13 amino acids. V shed 6 bases and J shed 6 bases, with 12 bases lying between them. Germline-derived CDR1 and CDR2 are SEHNR and FQNEAQ (reference sequence). DNA for the CDR3: TGTGCCAGCAGTGGGGGGCCCGGCAATGAGCAGTTCTTC. Translated, it gives CASSGGPGNEQFF. Full variable domain (rest looked up from reference TRBV7-9 and TRBJ2-1): DTGVSQNPRHKITKRGQNVTFRCDPISEHNRLYWYRQTLGQGPEFLTYFQNEAQLEKSRLLSDRFSAERPKGSFSTLEIQRTEQGDSAMYLCASSGGPGNEQFFGPGTRLTVL.

This clonotype was counted only a few times. The J gene is TRBJ1-2, the V gene TRBV3-1; D might be TRBD1 (5 bases). CDR3 size: 16 residues. CDR1 is LGHDT and CDR2 is YNNKEL in the germline V gene (reference sequence). V was clipped by 5 bases and J by 7 bases, with 23 bases between them. CDR3 in DNA: TGTGCCAGCAGCGTATTAGGCCAGGGCGGTATAAGTGGCTACACCTTC. Translation gives CASSVLGQGGISGYTF.

This chain links TRBV4-2 with TRBJ2-3; D unclear. This CDR3 contains 17 residues. V dropped 0 bases and J dropped 0 bases, with 13 bases sitting between them. CDR1 LGHNA and CDR2 YNFKEQ come from the germline V gene. The DNA of the CDR3 is TGTGCCAGCAGCCAAGAGGGATCGGTGTCTAGCACAGATACGCAGTATTTT. Translated: CASSQEGSVSSTDTQYF.

This clonotype turned up a few times. This chain connects TRBV7-8 to TRBJ2-4; tentative D call: TRBD2 (5 bases). Per the germline V gene, CDR1 is SGHVS and CDR2 is FQNEAQ. The CDR3 extends over 14 amino acids. The V and J ends lost 5 bases and 2 bases respectively, with 10 bases between them. The CDR3: CASSPRGSKNIQYF. The DNA for the CDR3 is TGTGCCAGCAGCCCCCGGGGATCCAAAAACATTCAGTACTTC. Based on the CDR3 plus reference TRBV7-8 and TRBJ2-4, the full variable domain is GAGVSQSPRYKVAKRGQDVALRCDPISGHVSLFWYQQALGQGPEFLTYFQNEAQLDKSGLPSDRFFAERPEGSVSTLKIQRTQQEDSAVYLCASSPRGSKNIQYFGAGTRLSVL.

This clonotype has only a few counts. The chain carries TRBV9 and TRBJ2-7; TRBD1 might be the D (5 bases). V lost 0 bases, J lost 2 bases, and 9 bases lay in between. This CDR3 has 14 amino acids. Germline CDR1 reads SGDLS; CDR2 reads YYNGEE. CDR3 protein: CASSVGQGPYEQYF. The CDR3 nucleotides are TGTGCCAGCAGCGTAGGCCAGGGCCCCTACGAGCAGTACTTC.

The J gene is TRBJ1-1, the V gene TRBV3-1; TRBD1 matches 7 bases. Germline CDR1 LGHDT, CDR2 YNNKEL (reference sequence). The trim removed 4 bases at V and 1 base at J, leaving 3 bases unmatched. This CDR3 has 14 residues. The DNA for the CDR3 is TGTGCCAGCAGCCCGGACAGGAGGAACACTGAAGCTTTCTTT. It translates to CASSPDRRNTEAFF.

The chain couples TRBV5-1 to TRBJ2-1; D is perhaps TRBD1 or TRBD2 (5 bases each). CDR1 SGHRS and CDR2 YFSETQ come from the germline V gene. V was shortened by 0 bases and J by 5 bases, with 15 bases between the two germline ends. The CDR3 spans 16 residues. The CDR3 region is CASSLGPGTRDNEQFF. The DNA of the CDR3 is TGCGCCAGCAGCTTGGGTCCAGGGACGAGGGACAATGAGCAGTTCTTC.

This chain connects TRBV7-9 to TRBJ2-3; D uncertain. From germline, CDR1 is SEHNR and CDR2 FQNEAQ (reference sequence). V lost 5 bases, J lost 2 bases, and 8 bases lay in between. This CDR3 comprises 13 residues. CDR3: CASSLFSTDTQYF. In DNA form, the CDR3 reads TGTGCCAGCAGCCTGTTCTCCACAGATACGCAGTATTTT. Using reference TRBV7-9 and TRBJ2-3 for the parts outside the CDR3, the full variable domain is DTGVSQNPRHKITKRGQNVTFRCDPISEHNRLYWYRQTLGQGPEFLTYFQNEAQLEKSRLLSDRFSAERPKGSFSTLEIQRTEQGDSAMYLCASSLFSTDTQYFGPGTRLTVL.

V and J are TRBV5-1 and TRBJ2-5; 7 bases are a match to TRBD2. Germline assignment: CDR1 SGHRS and CDR2 YFSETQ. Trimming cost V 2 bases and J 2 bases; bases outside gene matches: 3. The CDR3 is 14 amino acids. The CDR3 sequence: CASSFRGDQETQYF. CDR3 DNA sequence: TGCGCCAGCAGCTTTCGGGGGGATCAAGAGACCCAGTACTTC.

This clonotype was seen repeatedly, ten times or more. This sequence joins TRBV14 and TRBJ2-5, with TRBD1 identical over 8 bases. CDR3 size: 17 residues. V shed 1 base, J shed 5 bases, and the junction held 12 bases outside the gene matches. The germline CDR1 and CDR2 sequences are SGHDN and FVKESK. CDR3 sequence reads: CASSQGLRQGIWETQYF. The CDR3 DNA reads TGTGCCAGCAGCCAAGGGCTGAGACAGGGGATTTGGGAGACCCAGTACTTC.

V and J are TRBV5-8 and TRBJ2-5; TRBD1 matches at 7 bases. Germline trimming cut 5 bases from V and 1 base from J; bases unmatched to any gene: 14. This CDR3 region has 17 residues. From germline, CDR1 is SGHTS and CDR2 YDEGEE. This CDR3 is CASRYYSGTVSQETQYF. The CDR3 nucleotides are TGTGCCAGCAGGTACTACTCCGGGACAGTCTCCCAAGAGACCCAGTACTTC.

This clonotype was found a few times. The chain combines TRBV2 with TRBJ1-2; D not resolved. With 0 bases removed from V and 0 bases from J, the gap between germline ends came to 11 bases. This CDR3 contains 16 residues. The germline gives CDR1 SNHLY, CDR2 FYNNEI. CDR3 DNA: TGTGCCAGCAGTGAAGCGGCGTACCCGTCTAACTATGGCTACACCTTC. It encodes CASSEAAYPSNYGYTF.

The CDR3 DNA sequence: TGTGCCAGCAGTGCTTTCCGGGGACTAGCGAGAGATACGCAGTATTTT. Amino acids: CASSAFRGLARDTQYF. The V gene is TRBV25-1, the J gene TRBJ2-3; TRBD2 matches at 10 bases. Losses at the gene ends were 4 bases for V and 5 bases for J; bases not matched to a gene: 9. The CDR3 contains 16 residues. Germline V gene lookup returns CDR1 MGHDK and CDR2 SYGVNS.

This clonotype showed up just once. This sequence joins TRBV7-2 and TRBJ2-2; no definite D call. The CDR3 has 16 residues. Germline CDR1 reads SGHTA; CDR2 reads FQGNSA. Trimming took off 1 base at V and 4 bases at J, with 13 bases between the two ends. The CDR3 nucleotides read TGTGCCAGCAGCTTAGATGGGGTCCCCCTCACCGGGGAGCTGTTTTTT. This sequence encodes CASSLDGVPLTGELFF.

Of note for this clonotype: With a much larger clone just one base away, this may be a read error. This chain links TRBV12-3 or TRBV12-4 with TRBJ2-2; 10 nucleotides match TRBD1. CDR3 length equals 15 residues. With V trimmed by 7 bases and J by 8 bases, 10 bases remained unmatched. CDR3 loop: CASNRDRGIVGELFF. The CDR3 nucleotides are TGTGCCAGCAATCGGGACAGGGGTATTGTAGGGGAGCTGTTTTTT.

The V gene is TRBV6-1, the J gene TRBJ1-5; D is perhaps TRBD1 (6 bases). CDR1 is MNHNS and CDR2 is SASEGT in the germline V gene. CDR3 length: 16 residues. Trimming shortened V by 2 bases and J by 1 base, and 12 bases separated the two germline ends. CDR3: CASSERTELSNQPQHF. For the CDR3, the DNA is TGTGCCAGCAGTGAACGGACAGAGCTCAGCAATCAGCCCCAGCATTTT.